The 17 T cell receptor beta chains in this list originate from one sample, sequenced in a study of blood T cell repertoires in COVID-19. Data came from immunoSEQ multiplex PCR; TCRdb stores just in-frame clones and leaves some out. The sample holds approximately 16,000 clones, about 88% seen once. Sequencing was carried out using peripheral blood. These TCRs come from a man aged 55 to 70 with acute or convalescent COVID-19.

The V call is TRBV2, the J call TRBJ2-3, with D perhaps matching TRBD2 (6 bases). The CDR3 totals 15 residues. Germline V gene lookup returns CDR1 SNHLY and CDR2 FYNNEI. V lost 4 bases, J lost 0 bases, and 11 bases lay in between. CDR3 region: CASSGSGTSTDTQYF. The CDR3 bases are TGTGCCAGCAGTGGTAGCGGAACTAGCACAGATACGCAGTATTTT.

This sequence joins TRBV5-1 and TRBJ2-1, with TRBD2 identical over 7 bases. CDR1 is SGHRS, CDR2 YFSETQ, per germline. With V trimmed by 0 bases and J by 4 bases, 1 base remained unmatched. The CDR3 contains 14 residues. CDR3 sequence: CASSLGGGYNEQFF. The DNA of the CDR3 is TGCGCCAGCAGCTTGGGCGGGGGATACAATGAGCAGTTCTTC. The variable domain in full, completed from reference TRBV5-1 and TRBJ2-1, reads KAGVTQTPRYLIKTRGQQVTLSCSPISGHRSVSWYQQTPGQGLQFLFEYFSETQRNKGNFPGRFSGRQFSNSRSEMNVSTLELGDSALYLCASSLGGGYNEQFFGPGTRLTVL.

The count of this clone is one. The chain has TRBV5-4 and TRBJ2-7, with TRBD1 matching over 9 bases. In germline, CDR1 is SGHNT, CDR2 YYREEE (reference sequence). V lost 5 bases and J lost 4; bases outside the gene matches: 7. The CDR3 runs to 14 residues. The CDR3 DNA reads as TGTGCCAGCAGTACCGAGGACAGGGGTTACGAGCAGTACTTC. It yields the protein CASSTEDRGYEQYF.

The CDR3: CASSIDGTSGSMPGELFF. The DNA of the CDR3 is TGTGCCAGTAGTATAGATGGGACTAGCGGGAGTATGCCCGGGGAGCTGTTTTTT. J is TRBJ2-2 and V is TRBV19; 14 bases are a match to TRBD2. This CDR3 is 18 amino acids long. Germline V gene data show CDR1 as LNHDA and CDR2 as SQIVND (reference sequence). Trimming at V came to 0 bases and at J to 6 bases, leaving 6 bases not matched to a gene.

This rearrangement joins TRBV6-2 or TRBV6-3 to TRBJ2-3; the match to TRBD2 covers 7 bases. Germline V gene data show CDR1 as MNHEY and CDR2 as SVGEGT. There are 18 residues in the CDR3. V shed 2 bases and J 1 base; nucleotides not matched to a gene: 12. The CDR3 DNA reads as TGTGCCAGCAGTTACGAAACGGGAGCGGGAACTGGCACAGATACGCAGTATTTT. Translating gives CASSYETGAGTGTDTQYF.

CDR3 bases: TGTGCCAGCAGCCAAGGGACAGGCTCCTACAATGAGCAGTTCTTC. It yields the protein CASSQGTGSYNEQFF. This chain connects TRBV3-1 (or the pseudogene TRBV3-2) to TRBJ2-1, with 7 bases identical to TRBD1. Germline V gene sequence: CDR1 LGHDT, CDR2 YNNKEL (reference sequence). The CDR3 is 15 amino acids. J lost 0 bases, V lost 1 base, and 0 bases had no gene match.

This chain links TRBV7-2 with TRBJ2-4; a weak D match, TRBD2 (6 bases). The CDR3 is 15 residues long. Germline assignment: CDR1 SGHTA and CDR2 FQGNSA. V lost 3 bases to trimming and J lost 0 bases, with 9 bases between them. The CDR3 protein is CASSFGGLAKNIQYF. The CDR3 nucleotides are TGTGCCAGCAGCTTCGGGGGATTAGCCAAAAACATTCAGTACTTC.

The CDR3 is CASKTAGSTDTQYF. CDR3 sequence (DNA): TGTGCCAGTAAAACGGCGGGGAGCACAGATACGCAGTATTTT. The chain employs TRBV19 and TRBJ2-3; maybe TRBD2 (6 bases). Looked up from germline, CDR1 is LNHDA and CDR2 is SQIVND (reference sequence). V was shortened by 7 bases and J by 0 bases, with 11 bases between the two germline ends. CDR3 length: 14 amino acids.

This clone was observed a single time. The CDR3: CASSQRQLTGANVLTF. CDR3 DNA: TGCGCCAGCAGCCAAAGACAGCTTACGGGGGCCAACGTCCTGACTTTC. The chain is built from TRBV4-1 and TRBJ2-6; D may be TRBD1 (5 bases). The CDR3 spans 16 residues. With 2 bases removed from V and 4 bases from J, the gap between germline ends came to 12 bases. CDR1 is MGHRA and CDR2 is YSYEKL in the germline V gene.

The CDR3 nucleotides read TGTGCCAGTAGCCTCGGGACTTGGAACACCGGGGAGCTGTTTTTT. Translated, it gives CASSLGTWNTGELFF. The chain is built from TRBV19 and TRBJ2-2; D perhaps matches TRBD2 (6 bases). The germline gives CDR1 LNHDA, CDR2 SQIVND (reference sequence). Trimming removed 6 bases at V and 1 base at J, with 12 bases between. The CDR3 covers 15 residues.

This rearrangement joins TRBV10-3 to TRBJ1-3; no firm D call. Germline V gene sequence: CDR1 ENHRY, CDR2 SYGVKD. The CDR3 extends over 15 amino acids. The V end was cut by 2 bases, the J end by 2 bases, with 10 bases between. In DNA, the CDR3 is TGTGCCATCAGTGAGGGAAGGGAGGCTGGAAACACCATATATTTT. Translating gives CAISEGREAGNTIYF.

The chain is built from TRBV30 and TRBJ1-1; 7 positions match TRBD1. Germline trimming cut 0 bases from V and 3 bases from J; bases unmatched to any gene: 7. This CDR3 is built from 15 residues. Per the germline V gene, CDR1 is GTSNPN and CDR2 is SVGIG (reference sequence). The CDR3 DNA reads TGTGCCTGGAGTGTATCAGGGGGTCGGGACACTGAAGCTTTCTTT. Protein sequence: CAWSVSGGRDTEAFF. The variable domain in full, with the rest retrieved from reference TRBV30 and TRBJ1-1, is SQTIHQWPATLVQPVGSPLSLECTVEGTSNPNLYWYRQAAGRGLQLLFYSVGIGQISSEVPQNLSASRPQDRQFILSSKKLLLSDSGFYLCAWSVSGGRDTEAFFGQGTRLTVV.

The CDR3 sequence: CATLRGGQATANSPLHF. CDR3 bases: TGTGCCACCCTCCGTGGGGGACAGGCGACCGCTAATTCACCCCTCCACTTT. V is TRBV7-2 and J is TRBJ1-6, with 8 bases fitting TRBD1. CDR1 is SGHTA, CDR2 FQGNSA, per germline. V shed 10 bases, J shed 6 bases, and the junction held 17 bases outside the gene matches. The CDR3 is 17 residues long.

This rearrangement joins TRBV18 to TRBJ1-3; 8 bases are a match to TRBD1. Germline CDR1 and CDR2: KGHSH and LQKENI. The CDR3 loop spans 14 amino acids. J gave up 6 bases and V 3 bases, and 4 bases lay outside the gene matches. The CDR3 loop reads CASSPDRVANTIYF. CDR3 nucleotide sequence: TGTGCCAGCTCACCGGACAGGGTTGCAAACACCATATATTTT.

This sequence joins TRBV7-2 and TRBJ2-7; the match to TRBD2 covers 10 bases. The CDR3 consists of 15 residues. V was clipped by 1 base and J by 6 bases; unmatched bases: 6. Germline V gene sequence: CDR1 SGHTA, CDR2 FQGNSA. The CDR3 sequence is CASSLGGSGRTEQYF. The CDR3 bases are TGTGCCAGCAGCTTAGGCGGTAGCGGGAGGACCGAGCAGTACTTC.

V is TRBV9 and J is TRBJ2-5; maybe TRBD2 (6 bases). The V gene lost 0 bases and the J gene lost 5 bases, with 11 bases spanning the gap. CDR1 is SGDLS and CDR2 is YYNGEE in the germline V gene. The CDR3 spans 14 residues. The CDR3 DNA reads TGTGCCAGCAGCGTAGTTGCCGGGAGCGAGACCCAGTACTTC. Its protein is CASSVVAGSETQYF.

The chain is built from TRBV5-1 and TRBJ2-7, with TRBD1 matching 8 bases. The V and J ends lost 4 bases and 6 bases, in that order; junction bases with no gene match: 3. The CDR3 consists of 12 residues. The germline gives CDR1 SGHRS, CDR2 YFSETQ. As DNA, the CDR3 is TGCGCCAGCAGCGTTGGACAGGGCGAGCAGTACTTC. Protein: CASSVGQGEQYF.